These T cell receptor beta chains were read from a single sample in a study of shared clonotypes between healthy human individuals. Assay used: immunoSEQ multiplex PCR; TCRdb lists only in-frame clones, some missing. The sample includes over 2 million clones, approximately 94% seen only once; the top ten take about 1.1%. What was sequenced was naive CD8+ T cells sorted from blood. The origin of the receptors is a man between 18 and 29 years old in good health. CDR3s include the opening cysteine and the closing phenylalanine or tryptophan. A D gene is named only where the DNA matches it firmly. Clone sizes are given selectively: once, few, many, or a class where the clone is expanded.

clone_size,v_call,d_call,cdr3_length,j_call,cdr3_aa,cdr3_nt
-,TRBV6-1,TRBD1,15,TRBJ2-4,CASSETGTGIDIQYF,TGTGCCAGCAGTGAAACCGGGACAGGGATAGACATTCAGTACTTC
-,TRBV6-6,TRBD1,15,TRBJ1-4,CASSATGGTNEKLFF,TGTGCCAGCAGTGCCACAGGGGGAACTAATGAAAAACTGTTTTTT
-,TRBV7-6,TRBD2,16,TRBJ2-1,CASSLWEGSGVHEQFF,TGTGCCAGCAGCTTATGGGAGGGGAGTGGCGTCCATGAGCAGTTCTTC
-,TRBV2,-,16,TRBJ1-5,CASSEAQWGSNQPQHF,TGTGCCAGCAGTGAAGCACAGTGGGGTAGCAATCAGCCCCAGCATTTT
-,TRBV10-2,-,14,TRBJ2-7,CATWDGTDSYEQYF,TGCGCCACCTGGGACGGGACGGACTCCTACGAGCAGTACTTC
once,TRBV5-1,TRBD2,15,TRBJ2-5,CASSLLASGSETQYF,TGCGCCAGCAGCTTGCTGGCTAGCGGGAGTGAGACCCAGTACTTC
-,TRBV11-2,-,16,TRBJ2-3,CASSLDFGDWPYTQYF,TGTGCCAGCAGCTTAGATTTCGGGGACTGGCCTTATACGCAGTATTTT
-,TRBV9,TRBD2,17,TRBJ2-4,CASSDPSGGLRANIQYF,TGTGCCAGCAGCGATCCTAGCGGGGGTCTTAGAGCAAACATTCAGTACTTC
-,TRBV29-1,TRBD1,15,TRBJ2-3,CSVAGTGAGTDTQYF,TGCAGCGTTGCCGGGACAGGGGCCGGCACAGATACGCAGTATTTT
-,TRBV13,TRBD1,15,TRBJ2-7,CASSSQGALAYEQYF,TGTGCCAGCAGCTCTCAGGGGGCTCTGGCCTACGAGCAGTACTTC
once,TRBV28,-,14,TRBJ2-2,CASSPPTGSGELFF,TGTGCCAGCAGTCCCCCGACAGGTTCCGGGGAGCTGTTTTTT
-,TRBV5-1,TRBD1,14,TRBJ2-7,CASSLASGGDEQYF,TGCGCCAGCAGCTTGGCCTCAGGGGGCGACGAGCAGTACTTC
-,TRBV27,TRBD2,16,TRBJ2-7,CASRLAGPPTYYEQYF,TGTGCCAGCAGGCTAGCGGGACCGCCTACCTACTACGAGCAGTACTTC
-,TRBV5-1,-,15,TRBJ1-5,CASSPAKTRNQPQHF,TGCGCCAGCAGCCCGGCGAAAACGAGGAATCAGCCCCAGCATTTT
-,TRBV28,TRBD2,19,TRBJ2-7,CASSSRTSGGLNGFYEQYF,TGTGCCAGCAGTTCAAGGACTAGCGGGGGCTTAAATGGGTTCTACGAGCAGTACTTC
-,TRBV11-2,-,17,TRBJ1-4,CASSTWDFSSTNEKLFF,TGTGCCAGCAGCACCTGGGACTTCTCCTCGACTAATGAAAAACTGTTTTTT
many,TRBV30,TRBD1,14,TRBJ1-1,CAWSLGQARTEAFF,TGTGCCTGGAGTCTTGGACAGGCGCGCACTGAAGCTTTCTTT
-,TRBV7-9,-,14,TRBJ2-7,CASSLKPSRYEQYF,TGTGCCAGCAGCCTCAAACCCTCGCGCTACGAGCAGTACTTC
-,TRBV29-1,-,15,TRBJ1-5,CSVEDPGDSNQPQHF,TGCAGCGTTGAAGATCCGGGGGATAGCAATCAGCCCCAGCATTTT
-,TRBV4-1,-,14,TRBJ1-5,CASSQISSNQPQHF,TGCGCCAGCAGCCAAATTAGTAGCAATCAGCCCCAGCATTTT
-,TRBV4-1,TRBD2,15,TRBJ2-1,CASSHYVAGVNEQFF,TGCGCCAGCAGCCATTATGTAGCGGGGGTAAATGAGCAGTTCTTC
-,TRBV9,TRBD1,15,TRBJ2-1,CASSVDGTGDNEQFF,TGTGCCAGCAGCGTAGATGGGACAGGGGACAATGAGCAGTTCTTC
-,TRBV5-1,-,14,TRBJ1-2,CASSLALQTYGYTF,TGCGCCAGCAGCTTGGCCCTACAGACCTATGGCTACACCTTC
-,TRBV10-2,-,16,TRBJ1-5,CASSEFRGASNQPQHF,TGCGCCAGCAGCGAGTTCAGAGGGGCGAGCAATCAGCCCCAGCATTTT
-,TRBV4-1,-,15,TRBJ1-2,CASSLKIGTGLGYTF,TGCGCCAGCAGCCTAAAGATTGGAACAGGGCTTGGCTACACCTTC
-,TRBV7-9,-,14,TRBJ2-7,CASSSADTYHEQYF,TGTGCCAGCAGCTCCGCGGACACTTATCACGAGCAGTACTTC
-,TRBV5-4,-,14,TRBJ1-2,CASSLQGGSYGYTF,TGTGCCAGCAGCTTGCAAGGAGGTAGCTATGGCTACACCTTC
-,TRBV14,TRBD1,13,TRBJ2-7,CASSQAGQSEQYF,TGTGCCAGCAGCCAAGCGGGACAGTCCGAGCAGTACTTC
-,TRBV5-4,-,14,TRBJ2-5,CASSWGAGPETQYF,TGTGCCAGCAGCTGGGGCGCAGGGCCAGAGACCCAGTACTTC
once,TRBV27,TRBD2,14,TRBJ2-7,CASSSSSGAYEQYF,TGTGCCAGCAGTTCGTCTAGCGGGGCCTACGAGCAGTACTTC
-,TRBV29-1,-,12,TRBJ2-3,CSVDDRADTQYF,TGCAGCGTTGATGACCGAGCCGATACGCAGTATTTT
-,TRBV4-1,TRBD1,17,TRBJ2-5,CASSQGTLTGGGETQYF,TGCGCCAGCAGCCAAGGGACCCTGACAGGGGGGGGAGAGACCCAGTACTTC
-,TRBV25-1,-,15,TRBJ2-5,CAVTHRDGVQETQYF,TGTGCCGTTACACACAGGGATGGGGTCCAAGAGACCCAGTACTTC
-,TRBV28,-,13,TRBJ2-7,CASSLRPSYEQYF,TGTGCCAGCAGTTTAAGGCCAAGCTACGAGCAGTACTTC
once,TRBV7-9,-,15,TRBJ2-7,CASSPGAEVIYEQYF,TGTGCCAGCAGCCCCGGGGCAGAAGTCATTTACGAGCAGTACTTC
-,TRBV9,-,16,TRBJ1-2,CASSVAGLEANYGYTF,TGTGCCAGCAGCGTAGCTGGTCTCGAAGCTAACTATGGCTACACCTTC
-,TRBV7-9,-,16,TRBJ1-5,CASSTSTGPFNQPQHF,TGTGCCAGCAGCACCTCAACCGGGCCCTTTAATCAGCCCCAGCATTTT
-,TRBV5-1,-,16,TRBJ2-3,CASSGFGSGPGDTQYF,TGCGCCAGCAGCGGCTTTGGAAGCGGACCGGGAGATACGCAGTATTTT
-,TRBV2,-,13,TRBJ2-7,CASSDQGSYEQYF,TGTGCCAGCAGTGACCAGGGAAGCTACGAGCAGTACTTC
-,TRBV7-9,TRBD1,17,TRBJ1-6,CASSLPMGQGGNSPLHF,TGTGCCAGCAGCTTACCGATGGGACAGGGGGGAAATTCACCCCTCCACTTT
-,TRBV30,-,17,TRBJ2-2,CASFQPGEAGLAGELFF,TGTGCCTCCTTCCAACCAGGAGAGGCAGGACTGGCCGGGGAGCTGTTTTTT
-,TRBV27,-,18,TRBJ1-6,CASSFAVRSGSYNSPLHF,TGTGCCAGCAGTTTCGCGGTCCGGTCAGGCTCCTATAATTCACCCCTCCACTTT
once,TRBV7-9,-,16,TRBJ2-2,CASSLPPTPNTGELFF,TGTGCCAGCAGCTTACCGCCAACCCCGAACACCGGGGAGCTGTTTTTT
once,TRBV2,TRBD1,16,TRBJ2-7,CASRVMRDRGLYEQYF,TGTGCCAGCAGGGTTATGCGGGACAGGGGGTTGTACGAGCAGTACTTC
-,TRBV4-1,-,16,TRBJ2-3,CASNLGDGELTDTQYF,TGCGCCAGCAACCTTGGTGACGGGGAGCTCACAGATACGCAGTATTTT
-,TRBV6-1,TRBD1,17,TRBJ1-6,CASSEGQPSSYNSPLHF,TGTGCCAGCAGTGAGGGACAGCCGAGCTCCTATAATTCACCCCTCCACTTT
-,TRBV2,-,14,TRBJ1-2,CASSDHGQSYGYTF,TGTGCCAGCAGTGACCATGGACAAAGCTATGGCTACACCTTC
-,TRBV19,-,15,TRBJ2-7,CASSITRGGKDEQYF,TGTGCCAGTAGTATAACTCGTGGGGGTAAGGACGAGCAGTACTTC
-,TRBV27,TRBD2,14,TRBJ2-2,CASSLTGGPGELFF,TGTGCCAGCAGTTTGACGGGAGGGCCCGGGGAGCTGTTTTTT
-,TRBV6-5,TRBD1,13,TRBJ2-7,CASSLGTAYEQYF,TGTGCCAGCAGTCTCGGGACAGCCTACGAGCAGTACTTC